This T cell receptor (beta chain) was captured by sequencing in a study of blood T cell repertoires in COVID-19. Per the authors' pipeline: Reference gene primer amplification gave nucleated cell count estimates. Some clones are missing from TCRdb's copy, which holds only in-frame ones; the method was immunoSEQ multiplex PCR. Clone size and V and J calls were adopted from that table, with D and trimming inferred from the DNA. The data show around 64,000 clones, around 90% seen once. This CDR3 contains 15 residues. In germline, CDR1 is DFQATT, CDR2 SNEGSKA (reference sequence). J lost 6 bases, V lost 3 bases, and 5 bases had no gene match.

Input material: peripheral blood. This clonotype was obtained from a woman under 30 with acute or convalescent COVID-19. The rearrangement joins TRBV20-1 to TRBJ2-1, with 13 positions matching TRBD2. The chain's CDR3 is CSASPGLAGTNEQFF. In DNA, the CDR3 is TGCAGTGCTAGTCCGGGACTAGCGGGGACCAATGAGCAGTTCTTC.